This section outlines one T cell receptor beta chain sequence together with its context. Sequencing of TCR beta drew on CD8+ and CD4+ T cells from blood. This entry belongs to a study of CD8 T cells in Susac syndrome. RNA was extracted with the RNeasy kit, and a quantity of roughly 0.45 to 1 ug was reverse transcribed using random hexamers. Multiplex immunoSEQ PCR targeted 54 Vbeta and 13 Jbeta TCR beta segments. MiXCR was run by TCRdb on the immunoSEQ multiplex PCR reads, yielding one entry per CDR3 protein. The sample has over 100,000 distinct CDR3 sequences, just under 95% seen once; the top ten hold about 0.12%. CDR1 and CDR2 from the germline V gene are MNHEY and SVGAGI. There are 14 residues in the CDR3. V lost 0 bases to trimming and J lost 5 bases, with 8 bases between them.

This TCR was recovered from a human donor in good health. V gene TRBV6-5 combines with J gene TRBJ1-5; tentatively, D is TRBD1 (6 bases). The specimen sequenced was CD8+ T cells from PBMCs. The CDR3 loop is CASSYSQGDQPQHF. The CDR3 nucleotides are TGTGCCAGCAGTTACTCACAGGGTGATCAGCCCCAGCATTTT.